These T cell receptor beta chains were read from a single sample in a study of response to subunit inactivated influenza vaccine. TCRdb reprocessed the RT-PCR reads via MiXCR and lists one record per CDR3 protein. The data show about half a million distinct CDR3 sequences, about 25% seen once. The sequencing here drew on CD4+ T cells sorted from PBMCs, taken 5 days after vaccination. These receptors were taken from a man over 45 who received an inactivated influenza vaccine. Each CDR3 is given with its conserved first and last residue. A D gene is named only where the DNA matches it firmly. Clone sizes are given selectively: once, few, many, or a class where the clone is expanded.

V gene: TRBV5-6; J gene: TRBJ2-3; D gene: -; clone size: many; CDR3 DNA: TGTGCCAGCAGCTTGGGAGTTTCAGATACGCAGTATTTT; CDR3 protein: CASSLGVSDTQYF
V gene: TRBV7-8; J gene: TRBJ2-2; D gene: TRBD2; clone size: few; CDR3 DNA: TGTGCCAGCAGCTCAGCAGGCGGGGGGCTGGTCGGGGAGCTGTTTTTT; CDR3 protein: CASSSAGGGLVGELFF
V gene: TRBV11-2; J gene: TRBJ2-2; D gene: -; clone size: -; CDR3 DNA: TGTGCCAGCAGCCGCCGGGACTCGAACACCGGGGAGCTGTTTTTT; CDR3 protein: CASSRRDSNTGELFF
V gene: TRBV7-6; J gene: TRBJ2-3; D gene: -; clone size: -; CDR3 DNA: TGTGCCAGCAGCTTAGGGGCCTCTAGCGGCACAGATACGCAGTATTTT; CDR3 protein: CASSLGASSGTDTQYF
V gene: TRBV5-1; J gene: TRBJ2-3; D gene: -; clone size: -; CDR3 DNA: TGCGCCAGCAGCTGGAGGCCTGCTAGCGTGGGCACAGATACGCAGTATTTT; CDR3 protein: CASSWRPASVGTDTQYF
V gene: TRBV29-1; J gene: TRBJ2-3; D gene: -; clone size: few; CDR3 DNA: TGCAGCGCGGATCCACGAGCCGGCACAGATACGCAGTATTTT; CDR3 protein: CSADPRAGTDTQYF
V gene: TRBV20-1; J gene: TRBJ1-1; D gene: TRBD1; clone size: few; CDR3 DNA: TGCAGTGCCAAAACAGGGGGCGCGAACACTGAAGCTTTCTTT; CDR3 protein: CSAKTGGANTEAFF
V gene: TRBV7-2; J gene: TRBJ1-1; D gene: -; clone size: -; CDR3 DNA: TGTGCCAGCAGCACCGGACAGCTCTTGAACACTGAAGCTTTCTTT; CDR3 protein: CASSTGQLLNTEAFF
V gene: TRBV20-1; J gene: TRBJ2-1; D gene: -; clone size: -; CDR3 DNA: TGCAGTGCTGGGGTCCTTCACCCGGAAAATGAGCAGTTCTTC; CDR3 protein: CSAGVLHPENEQFF
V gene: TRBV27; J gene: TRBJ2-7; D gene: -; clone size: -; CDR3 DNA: TGTGCCAGCAGGGACCGGGACTTAAGTCGCGAGCAGTACTTC; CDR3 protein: CASRDRDLSREQYF
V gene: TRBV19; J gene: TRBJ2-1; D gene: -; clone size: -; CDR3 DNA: TGTGCCAGTAAAGGTGGCCTCGGCCCCAATGAGCAGTTCTTC; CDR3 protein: CASKGGLGPNEQFF
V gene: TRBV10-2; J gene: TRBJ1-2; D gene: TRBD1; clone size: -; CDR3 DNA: TGCGCCAGCGTTACAGGGGGCGTAGGGAAAGGCTACACCTTC; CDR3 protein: CASVTGGVGKGYTF
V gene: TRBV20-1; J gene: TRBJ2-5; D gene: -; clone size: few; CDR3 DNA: TGCAGTGCTACCCCCGGGACGGTGGGGACCCAGTACTTC; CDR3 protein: CSATPGTVGTQYF
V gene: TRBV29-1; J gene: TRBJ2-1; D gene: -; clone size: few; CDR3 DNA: TGCAGCGGAGTCTTGACTGGGAACGTTAATGAGCAGTTCTTC; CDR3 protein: CSGVLTGNVNEQFF
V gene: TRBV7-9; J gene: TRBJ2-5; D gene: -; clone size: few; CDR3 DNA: TGTGCCAGCAGCTCATGGACAGAGAAAGAGACCCAGTACTTC; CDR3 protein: CASSSWTEKETQYF
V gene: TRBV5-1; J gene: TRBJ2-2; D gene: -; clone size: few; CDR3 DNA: TGCGCCAGCAGCTTGGTACAGATCACCGGGGAGCTGTTTTTT; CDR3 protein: CASSLVQITGELFF
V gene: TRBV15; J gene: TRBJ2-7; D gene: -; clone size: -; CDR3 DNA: TGTGCCACCAGCAGAGCTGGGGGGCTCTCCTACGAGCAGTACTTC; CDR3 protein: CATSRAGGLSYEQYF
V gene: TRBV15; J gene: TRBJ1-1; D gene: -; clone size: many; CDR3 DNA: TGTGCCACCAGTCGAGCGGACAGCACTGAAGCTTTCTTT; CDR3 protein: CATSRADSTEAFF
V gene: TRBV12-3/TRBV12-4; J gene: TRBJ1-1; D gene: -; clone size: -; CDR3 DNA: TGTGCCATCATGCCAGGGAACACTGAAGCTTTCTTT; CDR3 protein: CAIMPGNTEAFF
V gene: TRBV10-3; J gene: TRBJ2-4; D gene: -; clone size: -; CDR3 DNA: TGTGCCATCGGGCGAGGAGGCATTCAGTACTTC; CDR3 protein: CAIGRGGIQYF
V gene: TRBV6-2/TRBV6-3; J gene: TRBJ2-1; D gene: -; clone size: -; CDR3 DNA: TGTGCCAGCAGTTGGGGCAGGTTGAATGAGCAGTTCTTC; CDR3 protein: CASSWGRLNEQFF
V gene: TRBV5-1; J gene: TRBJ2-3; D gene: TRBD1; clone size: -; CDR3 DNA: TGCGCCAGCAGCACGACAGGGCCCCTATCAGATACGCAGTATTTT; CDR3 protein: CASSTTGPLSDTQYF
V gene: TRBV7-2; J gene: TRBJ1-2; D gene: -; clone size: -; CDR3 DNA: TGTGCCAGCAGCTTAGCAGCCCTGCTCTATGGCTACACCTTC; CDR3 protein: CASSLAALLYGYTF
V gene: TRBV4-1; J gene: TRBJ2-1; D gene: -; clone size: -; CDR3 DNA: TGCGCCAGCAGCCAGAGGGGGGAATGGTCCTTC; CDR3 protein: CASSQRGEWSF
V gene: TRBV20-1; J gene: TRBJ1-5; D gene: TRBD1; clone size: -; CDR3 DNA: TGCAGTGCTAGACAATGGGACAGCTATAGCAATCAGCCCCAGCATTTT; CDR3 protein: CSARQWDSYSNQPQHF
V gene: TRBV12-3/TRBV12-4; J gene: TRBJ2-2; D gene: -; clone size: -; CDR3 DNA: TGTGCCAGCAGGCTAATAGTGGGGAACACCGGGGAGCTGTTTTTT; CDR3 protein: CASRLIVGNTGELFF
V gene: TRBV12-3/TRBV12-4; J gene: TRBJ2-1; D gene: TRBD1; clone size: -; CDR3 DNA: TGTGCCAGCAGAATGACAGGGGAGGTCTACAATGAGCAGTTCTTC; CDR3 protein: CASRMTGEVYNEQFF
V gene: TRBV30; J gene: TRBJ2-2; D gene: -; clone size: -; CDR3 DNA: TGTGCCTGGAGTGTACGTCTGGGGGGCGCCGACGGGGAGCTGTTTTTT; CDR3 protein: CAWSVRLGGADGELFF
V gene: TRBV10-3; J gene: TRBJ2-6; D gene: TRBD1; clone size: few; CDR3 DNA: TGTGCCATAGGACAGGGGGCGATTCCGTCTGGGGCCAACGTCCTGACTTTC; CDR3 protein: CAIGQGAIPSGANVLTF
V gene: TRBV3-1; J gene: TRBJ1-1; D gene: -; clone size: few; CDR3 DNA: TGTGCCAGCAGCTCTAGCGGGCCTGAAGCTTTCTTT; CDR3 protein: CASSSSGPEAFF
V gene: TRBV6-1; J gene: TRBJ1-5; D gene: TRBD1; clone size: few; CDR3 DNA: TGTGCCAGCAGGGACAGGGGGCTCATTCAGCCCCAGCATTTT; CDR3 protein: CASRDRGLIQPQHF
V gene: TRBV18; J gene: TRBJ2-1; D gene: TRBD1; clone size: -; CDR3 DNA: TGTGCCAGCACCTGGACAGGGGGCTCCTACAATGAGCAGTTCTTC; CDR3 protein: CASTWTGGSYNEQFF
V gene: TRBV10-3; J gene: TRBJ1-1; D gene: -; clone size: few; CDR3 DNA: TGTGCCATCAGGTACAGGGTGAACACTGAAGCTTTCTTT; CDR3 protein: CAIRYRVNTEAFF
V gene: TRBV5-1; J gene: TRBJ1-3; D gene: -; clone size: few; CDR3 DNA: TGCGCCAGCAGCTTGGGGAGGACAGCGAACTCTGGAAACACCATATATTTT; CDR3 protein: CASSLGRTANSGNTIYF
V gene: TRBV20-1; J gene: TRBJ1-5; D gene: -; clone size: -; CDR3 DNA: TGCTGTGCTAGAGAGGAGTCGGGGTTTCAGCGTCAGCCCCAGCATTTT; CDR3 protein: CCAREESGFQRQPQHF
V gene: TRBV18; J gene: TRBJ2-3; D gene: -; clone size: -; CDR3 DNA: TGTGCCAGCTCACTAGCGAGCCTAAGGGATACGCAGTATTTT; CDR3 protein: CASSLASLRDTQYF
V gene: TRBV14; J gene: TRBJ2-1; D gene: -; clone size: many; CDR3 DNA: TGTGCCAGCAGCCAAGACTATCTCAGCTCCTACAATGAGCAGTTCTTC; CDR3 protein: CASSQDYLSSYNEQFF
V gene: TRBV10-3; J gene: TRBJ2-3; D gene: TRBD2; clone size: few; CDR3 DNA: TGTGCCACCAACGGCCGGGGAGGGCCCTTGAGCACAGATACGCAGTATTTT; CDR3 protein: CATNGRGGPLSTDTQYF
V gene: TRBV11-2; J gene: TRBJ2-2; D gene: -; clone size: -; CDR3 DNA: TGTGCCAGCAGCTTAGTTCCTCGGGGGGCTAGGAACACCGGGGAGCTGTTTTTT; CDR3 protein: CASSLVPRGARNTGELFF
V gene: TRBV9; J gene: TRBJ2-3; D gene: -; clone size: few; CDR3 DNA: TGTGCCAGCAGCGTATCGATGGGGAGATCTGGCACAGATACGCAGTATTTT; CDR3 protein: CASSVSMGRSGTDTQYF
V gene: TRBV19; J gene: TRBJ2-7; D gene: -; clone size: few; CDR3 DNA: TGTGCCAGTAGTATTTCGGCGGGCTACGAGCAGTACTTC; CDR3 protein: CASSISAGYEQYF
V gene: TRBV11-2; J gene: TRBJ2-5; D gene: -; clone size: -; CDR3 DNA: TGTGCCAGCAGCTTACAGACTAATGTTCAAGAGACCCAGTACTTC; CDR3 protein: CASSLQTNVQETQYF
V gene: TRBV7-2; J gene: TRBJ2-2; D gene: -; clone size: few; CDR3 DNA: TGTGCCAGCAGGTCACGGGGTGTCGGCACCGGGGAGCTGTTTTTT; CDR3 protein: CASRSRGVGTGELFF
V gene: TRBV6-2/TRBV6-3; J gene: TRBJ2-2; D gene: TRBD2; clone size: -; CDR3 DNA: TGTGCCAGCAGTTCGTATCTAGCGGGGCACACGAACACCGGGGAGCTGTTTTTT; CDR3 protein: CASSSYLAGHTNTGELFF
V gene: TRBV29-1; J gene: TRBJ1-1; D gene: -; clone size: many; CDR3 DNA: TGCAGCGCCCTTTGGGGGGGAAACACTGAAGCTTTCTTT; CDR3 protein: CSALWGGNTEAFF
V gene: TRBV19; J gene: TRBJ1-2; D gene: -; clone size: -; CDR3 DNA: TGTGCCAGTAGTGGAGTGAGTGTAGAGGGTCACTATGGCTACACCTTC; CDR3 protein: CASSGVSVEGHYGYTF
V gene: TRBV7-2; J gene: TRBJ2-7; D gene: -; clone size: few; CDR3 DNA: TGTGCCAGCAGCTCGGGACGGGGCAACTACGAGCAGTACTTC; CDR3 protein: CASSSGRGNYEQYF
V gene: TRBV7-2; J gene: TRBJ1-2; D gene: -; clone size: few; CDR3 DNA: TGTGCCAGCAGTTCTTCTTGGGCCTCGGTAAATGGCTACACCTTC; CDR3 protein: CASSSSWASVNGYTF
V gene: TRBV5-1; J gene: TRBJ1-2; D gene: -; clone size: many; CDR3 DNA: TGCGCCAGCAGCTTGGACACCCGGAACTATGGCTACACCTTC; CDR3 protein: CASSLDTRNYGYTF
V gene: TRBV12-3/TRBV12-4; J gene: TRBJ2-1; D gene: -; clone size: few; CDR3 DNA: TGTGCCAGCAACAATAGGGGACTGGCGTTTCGGAATGAGCAGTTCTTC; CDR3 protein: CASNNRGLAFRNEQFF
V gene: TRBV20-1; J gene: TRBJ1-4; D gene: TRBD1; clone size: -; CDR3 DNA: TGCAGTGCTAGGGGACAGAACAATGAAAAACTGTTTTTT; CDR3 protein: CSARGQNNEKLFF
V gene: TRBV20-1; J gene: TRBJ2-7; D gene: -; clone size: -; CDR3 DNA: TGCAGTGCCACAGGAGGGGCCCTTACCTACGAGCAGTACTTC; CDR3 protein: CSATGGALTYEQYF
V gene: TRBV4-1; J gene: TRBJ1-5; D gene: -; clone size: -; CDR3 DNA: TGCGCCAGCAGCCAAGTCGGAGGGGGACAGCCCCAGCATTTT; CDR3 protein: CASSQVGGGQPQHF